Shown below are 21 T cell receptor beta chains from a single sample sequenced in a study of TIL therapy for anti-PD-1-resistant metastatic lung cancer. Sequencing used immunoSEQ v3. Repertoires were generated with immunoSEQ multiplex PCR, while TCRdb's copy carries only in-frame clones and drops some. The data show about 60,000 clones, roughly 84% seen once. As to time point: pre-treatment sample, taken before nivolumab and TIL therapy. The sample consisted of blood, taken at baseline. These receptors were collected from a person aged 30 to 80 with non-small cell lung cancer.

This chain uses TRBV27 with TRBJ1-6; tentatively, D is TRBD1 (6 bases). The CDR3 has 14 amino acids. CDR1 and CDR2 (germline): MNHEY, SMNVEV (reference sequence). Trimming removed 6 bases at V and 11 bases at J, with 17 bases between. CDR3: CASSPTGKSTPLHF. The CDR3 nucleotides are TGTGCCAGCAGCCCAACAGGGAAATCGACACCCCTCCACTTT.

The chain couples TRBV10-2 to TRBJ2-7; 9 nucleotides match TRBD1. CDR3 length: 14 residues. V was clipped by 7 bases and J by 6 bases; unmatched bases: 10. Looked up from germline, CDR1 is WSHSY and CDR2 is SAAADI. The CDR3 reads CASTPGTGLGEQYF. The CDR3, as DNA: TGCGCCAGCACCCCGGGGACAGGGCTGGGCGAGCAGTACTTC.

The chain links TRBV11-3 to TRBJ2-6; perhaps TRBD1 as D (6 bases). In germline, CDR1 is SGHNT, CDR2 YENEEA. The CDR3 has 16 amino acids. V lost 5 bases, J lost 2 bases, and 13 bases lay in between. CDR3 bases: TGTGCCAGCAGCCAACAGGGAAGTCCTGGGGCCAACGTCCTGACTTTC. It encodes CASSQQGSPGANVLTF.

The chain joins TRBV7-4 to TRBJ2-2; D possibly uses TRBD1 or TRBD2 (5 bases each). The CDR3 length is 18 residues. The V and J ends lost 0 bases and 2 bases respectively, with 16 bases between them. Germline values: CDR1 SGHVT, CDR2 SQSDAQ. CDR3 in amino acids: CASSLACRGRINTGELFF. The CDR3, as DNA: TGTGCCAGCAGCTTAGCATGTAGGGGACGGATTAACACCGGGGAGCTGTTTTTT.

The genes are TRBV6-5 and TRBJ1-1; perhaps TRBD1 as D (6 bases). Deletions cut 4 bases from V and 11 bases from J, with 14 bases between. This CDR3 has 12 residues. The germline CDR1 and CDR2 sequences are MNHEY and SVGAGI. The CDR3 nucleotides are TGTGCCAGCAGTTCCGGGACATTGGGGGCTTTCTTT. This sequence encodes CASSSGTLGAFF.

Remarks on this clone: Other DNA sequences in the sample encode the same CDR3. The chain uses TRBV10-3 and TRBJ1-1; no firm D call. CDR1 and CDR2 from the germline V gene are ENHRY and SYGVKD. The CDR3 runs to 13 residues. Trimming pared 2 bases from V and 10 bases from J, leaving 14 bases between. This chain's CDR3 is CAISETGSFVAFF. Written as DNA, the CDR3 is TGTGCCATCAGTGAGACGGGGTCGTTTGTAGCTTTCTTT.

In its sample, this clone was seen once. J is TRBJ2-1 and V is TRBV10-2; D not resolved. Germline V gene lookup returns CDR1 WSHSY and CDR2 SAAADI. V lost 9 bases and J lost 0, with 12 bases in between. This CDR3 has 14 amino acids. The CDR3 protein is CASSVSSSYNEQFF. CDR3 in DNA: TGCGCCAGTTCGGTCAGCAGCTCCTACAATGAGCAGTTCTTC.

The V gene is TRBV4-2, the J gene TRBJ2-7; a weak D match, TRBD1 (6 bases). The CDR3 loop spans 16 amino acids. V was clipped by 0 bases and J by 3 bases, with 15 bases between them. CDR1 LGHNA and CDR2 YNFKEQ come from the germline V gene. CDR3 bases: TGTGCCAGCAGCCAAGATATTACAGGGAGCGGCTACGAGCAGTACTTC. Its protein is CASSQDITGSGYEQYF.

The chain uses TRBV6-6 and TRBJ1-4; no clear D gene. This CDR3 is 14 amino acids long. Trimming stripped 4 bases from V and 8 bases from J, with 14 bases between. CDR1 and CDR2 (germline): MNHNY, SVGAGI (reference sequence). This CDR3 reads CASSFPEDGEKLFF. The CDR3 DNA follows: TGTGCCAGCAGTTTTCCCGAGGACGGGGAAAAACTGTTTTTT.

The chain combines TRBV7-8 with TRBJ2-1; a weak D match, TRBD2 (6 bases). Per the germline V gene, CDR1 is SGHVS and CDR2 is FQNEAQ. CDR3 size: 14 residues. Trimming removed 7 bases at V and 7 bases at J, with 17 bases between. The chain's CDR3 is CASMDYRKANEQFF. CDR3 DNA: TGTGCCAGCATGGACTACCGAAAGGCTAATGAGCAGTTCTTC.

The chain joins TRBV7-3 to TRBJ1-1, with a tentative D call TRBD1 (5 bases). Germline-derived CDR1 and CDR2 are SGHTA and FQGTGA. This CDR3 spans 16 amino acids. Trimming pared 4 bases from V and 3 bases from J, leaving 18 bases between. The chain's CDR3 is CASSSVGGRFDTEAFF. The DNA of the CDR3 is TGTGCCAGCAGCTCCGTCGGGGGAAGATTCGACACTGAAGCTTTCTTT.

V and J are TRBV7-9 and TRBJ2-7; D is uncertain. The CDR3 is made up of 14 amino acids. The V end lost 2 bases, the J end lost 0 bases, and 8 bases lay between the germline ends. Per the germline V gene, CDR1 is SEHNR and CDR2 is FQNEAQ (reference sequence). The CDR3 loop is CASSLSVTSYEQYF. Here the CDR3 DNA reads TGTGCCAGCAGCTTATCCGTAACCTCCTACGAGCAGTACTTC. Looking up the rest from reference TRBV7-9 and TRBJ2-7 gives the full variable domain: DTGVSQNPRHKITKRGQNVTFRCDPISEHNRLYWYRQTLGQGPEFLTYFQNEAQLEKSRLLSDRFSAERPKGSFSTLEIQRTEQGDSAMYLCASSLSVTSYEQYFGPGTRLTVT.

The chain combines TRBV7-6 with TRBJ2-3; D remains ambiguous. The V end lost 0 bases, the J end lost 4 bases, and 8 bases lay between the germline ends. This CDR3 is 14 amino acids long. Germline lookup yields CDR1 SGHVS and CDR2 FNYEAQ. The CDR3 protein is CASSLAQGSDTQYF. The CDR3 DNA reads TGTGCCAGCAGCTTAGCGCAAGGTTCAGATACGCAGTATTTT.

CDR3: CAQGGQNNEQFF. In nucleotides, the CDR3 is TGTGCTCAAGGGGGGCAGAACAATGAGCAGTTCTTC. The rearrangement joins TRBV2 to TRBJ2-1; D could derive from TRBD1 or TRBD2 (6 bases each). This CDR3 spans 12 amino acids. Germline CDR1 reads SNHLY; CDR2 reads FYNNEI.

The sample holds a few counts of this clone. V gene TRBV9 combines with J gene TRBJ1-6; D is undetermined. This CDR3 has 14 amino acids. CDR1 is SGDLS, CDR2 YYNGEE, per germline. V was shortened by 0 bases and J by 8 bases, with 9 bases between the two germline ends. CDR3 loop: CASSVDGWDSPLHF. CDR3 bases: TGTGCCAGCAGCGTAGATGGTTGGGATTCACCCCTCCACTTT.

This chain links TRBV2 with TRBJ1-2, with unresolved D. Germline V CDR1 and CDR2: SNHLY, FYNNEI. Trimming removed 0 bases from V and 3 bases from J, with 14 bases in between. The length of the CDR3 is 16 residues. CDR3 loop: CASSEAGGVGYYGYTF. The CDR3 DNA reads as TGTGCCAGCAGTGAAGCAGGCGGGGTCGGCTACTATGGCTACACCTTC.

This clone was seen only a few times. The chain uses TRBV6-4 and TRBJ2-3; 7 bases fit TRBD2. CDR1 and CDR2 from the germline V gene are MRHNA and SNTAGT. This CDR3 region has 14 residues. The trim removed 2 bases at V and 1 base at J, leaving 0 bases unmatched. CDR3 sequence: CASSDSGGTDTQYF. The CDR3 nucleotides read TGTGCCAGCAGTGACAGCGGGGGCACAGATACGCAGTATTTT.

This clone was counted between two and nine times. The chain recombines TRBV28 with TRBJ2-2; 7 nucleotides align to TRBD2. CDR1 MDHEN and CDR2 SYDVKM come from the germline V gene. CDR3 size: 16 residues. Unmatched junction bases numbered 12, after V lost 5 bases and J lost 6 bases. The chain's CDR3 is CASSPPGLLWAGELFF. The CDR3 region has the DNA TGTGCCAGCAGTCCCCCGGGACTATTGTGGGCCGGGGAGCTGTTTTTT. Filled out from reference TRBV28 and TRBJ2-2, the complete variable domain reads DVKVTQSSRYLVKRTGEKVFLECVQDMDHENMFWYRQDPGLGLRLIYFSYDVKMKEKGDIPEGYSVSREKKERFSLILESASTNQTSMYLCASSPPGLLWAGELFFGEGSRLTVL.

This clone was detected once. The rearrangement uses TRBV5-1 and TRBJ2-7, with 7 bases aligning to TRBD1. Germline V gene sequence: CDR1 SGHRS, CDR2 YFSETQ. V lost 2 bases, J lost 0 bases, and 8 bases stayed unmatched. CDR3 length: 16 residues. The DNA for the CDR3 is TGCGCCAGCAGCTTCGCCTTTGGGGACAGCTCCTACGAGCAGTACTTC. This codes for CASSFAFGDSSYEQYF.

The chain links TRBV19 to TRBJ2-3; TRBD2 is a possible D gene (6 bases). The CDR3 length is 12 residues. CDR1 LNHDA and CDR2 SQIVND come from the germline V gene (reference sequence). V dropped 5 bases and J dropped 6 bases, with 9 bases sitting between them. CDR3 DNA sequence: TGTGCCAGTAGTTCCCGGGGGGATACGCAGTATTTT. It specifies CASSSRGDTQYF.

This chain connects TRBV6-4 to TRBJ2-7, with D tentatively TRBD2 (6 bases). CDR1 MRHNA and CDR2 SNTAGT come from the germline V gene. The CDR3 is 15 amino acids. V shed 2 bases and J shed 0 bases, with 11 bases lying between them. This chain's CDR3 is CASSDAAGSSYEQYF. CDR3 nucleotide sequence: TGTGCCAGCAGTGACGCGGCGGGGAGCTCCTACGAGCAGTACTTC.